This is a list of T cell receptor beta chains from one sample in a study of CD8 T cells in ankylosing spondylitis. TCRdb reprocessed the 5' RACE reads via MiXCR and lists one record per CDR3 protein. The sample lists a few hundred thousand distinct CDR3 sequences; roughly 18% were seen once. The sequenced material came from blood, either unsorted or a sorted T cell fraction (not recorded which). Receptor source: a male donor with ankylosing spondylitis or in good health (not recorded which). Each CDR3 is given with its conserved first and last residue. The order of the fields is CDR3 protein, CDR3 DNA, J gene, V gene, clone size, D gene. The D gene is left open where the match is weak. Part of the rows lack a size; the others show once, few, many or a class for expanded clones.

CDR3aa: CAFSFRPDGQPADYGYTF
CDR3nt: TGTGCCTTCAGTTTTCGACCGGACGGGCAACCCGCCGACTATGGCTACACCTTC
j_gene: TRBJ1-2
v_gene: TRBV2
abundance: -
d_gene: -

CDR3aa: CASSPLGAGSNQPQHF
CDR3nt: TGTGCCAGCAGTCCCCTGGGGGCAGGGAGCAATCAGCCCCAGCATTTT
j_gene: TRBJ1-5
v_gene: TRBV12-3/TRBV12-4
abundance: -
d_gene: -

CDR3aa: CASSQLAGMNNEQFF
CDR3nt: TGTGCCAGCAGCCAGCTAGCGGGAATGAACAATGAGCAGTTCTTC
j_gene: TRBJ2-1
v_gene: TRBV6-1
abundance: few
d_gene: TRBD2

CDR3aa: CASSPQLAESYEQYF
CDR3nt: TGTGCCAGCAGCCCCCAACTAGCGGAGAGCTACGAGCAGTACTTC
j_gene: TRBJ2-7
v_gene: TRBV6-2/TRBV6-3
abundance: -
d_gene: TRBD2

CDR3aa: CASSRQGWSTGELFF
CDR3nt: TGTGCCAGCAGCCGGCAAGGATGGTCCACCGGGGAGCTGTTTTTT
j_gene: TRBJ2-2
v_gene: TRBV7-9
abundance: many
d_gene: -

CDR3aa: CASRTTSGSDHEQFF
CDR3nt: TGTGCCAGCAGAACGACTAGCGGGAGCGATCATGAGCAGTTCTTC
j_gene: TRBJ2-1
v_gene: TRBV6-4
abundance: few
d_gene: TRBD2

CDR3aa: CASSPTGEKYEQYF
CDR3nt: TGCGCCAGCAGCCCAACGGGGGAGAAATACGAGCAGTACTTC
j_gene: TRBJ2-7
v_gene: TRBV5-1
abundance: many
d_gene: -

CDR3aa: CSARDLVDYADTQYF
CDR3nt: TGCAGTGCTAGAGATCTCGTTGATTACGCAGATACGCAGTATTTT
j_gene: TRBJ2-3
v_gene: TRBV20-1
abundance: -
d_gene: -

CDR3aa: CASSYGTSGRYLEQYF
CDR3nt: TGTGCCAGCAGTTACGGAACTAGCGGGAGGTACCTCGAGCAGTACTTC
j_gene: TRBJ2-7
v_gene: TRBV6-5
abundance: -
d_gene: TRBD2

CDR3aa: CASSSLRDTQYF
CDR3nt: TGTGCCAGCAGTTCCCTCCGAGATACGCAGTATTTT
j_gene: TRBJ2-3
v_gene: TRBV12-3/TRBV12-4
abundance: few
d_gene: -

CDR3aa: CASSQGTGGYDTQYF
CDR3nt: TGCGCCAGCAGCCAGGGGACAGGGGGCTACGATACGCAGTATTTT
j_gene: TRBJ2-3
v_gene: TRBV4-1
abundance: few
d_gene: TRBD1

CDR3aa: CASRGQDEKLFF
CDR3nt: TGTGCCAGCAGAGGACAGGATGAAAAACTGTTTTTT
j_gene: TRBJ1-4
v_gene: TRBV2
abundance: many
d_gene: TRBD1

CDR3aa: CASSSFPPRGEQYF
CDR3nt: TGTGCCAGCAGCTCTTTCCCTCCAAGGGGCGAGCAGTACTTC
j_gene: TRBJ2-7
v_gene: TRBV11-2
abundance: -
d_gene: -

CDR3aa: CASSNPGDSGNLTDEQFF
CDR3nt: TGTGCCAGCAGCAACCCCGGAGATAGCGGGAACCTTACCGATGAGCAGTTCTTC
j_gene: TRBJ2-1
v_gene: TRBV21-1
abundance: few
d_gene: -

CDR3aa: CASSYSVAGAFNEQFF
CDR3nt: TGTGCCAGCAGTTACTCGGTAGCGGGAGCCTTCAATGAGCAGTTCTTC
j_gene: TRBJ2-1
v_gene: TRBV6-5
abundance: -
d_gene: TRBD2

CDR3aa: CSVEGGQSTGELFF
CDR3nt: TGCAGCGTTGAAGGGGGACAGTCCACCGGGGAGCTGTTTTTT
j_gene: TRBJ2-2
v_gene: TRBV29-1
abundance: many
d_gene: TRBD1

CDR3aa: CASSGTEVAKNIQYF
CDR3nt: TGTGCCAGCAGTGGGACAGAGGTAGCCAAAAACATTCAGTACTTC
j_gene: TRBJ2-4
v_gene: TRBV12-3/TRBV12-4
abundance: few
d_gene: TRBD1

CDR3aa: CASSLRLAGGYEQYF
CDR3nt: TGTGCCAGCAGTTTAAGACTAGCGGGAGGTTACGAGCAGTACTTC
j_gene: TRBJ2-7
v_gene: TRBV27
abundance: many
d_gene: TRBD2

CDR3aa: CASSPPGRGKYEQYF
CDR3nt: TGTGCCAGCTCTCCCCCCGGCAGGGGGAAATACGAGCAGTACTTC
j_gene: TRBJ2-7
v_gene: TRBV7-6
abundance: few
d_gene: TRBD1

CDR3aa: CASSLGQGAFF
CDR3nt: TGTGCCAGCAGTTTAGGGCAGGGGGCTTTCTTT
j_gene: TRBJ1-1
v_gene: TRBV12-3/TRBV12-4
abundance: -
d_gene: -

CDR3aa: CASSFSEKLFF
CDR3nt: TGTGCCAGCAGCTTTAGTGAAAAACTGTTTTTT
j_gene: TRBJ1-4
v_gene: TRBV11-2
abundance: few
d_gene: -

CDR3aa: CASSQTEDGNTEAFF
CDR3nt: TGTGCCAGCAGCCAGACTGAAGACGGGAACACTGAAGCTTTCTTT
j_gene: TRBJ1-1
v_gene: TRBV12-3/TRBV12-4
abundance: many
d_gene: -

CDR3aa: CASRNNDEQFF
CDR3nt: TGTGCCAGCAGAAACAACGATGAGCAGTTCTTC
j_gene: TRBJ2-1
v_gene: TRBV6-2/TRBV6-3
abundance: -
d_gene: -

CDR3aa: CASSLTGRMNEQFF
CDR3nt: TGTGCCAGCAGTCTAACGGGACGGATGAATGAGCAGTTCTTC
j_gene: TRBJ2-1
v_gene: TRBV6-1
abundance: -
d_gene: -

CDR3aa: CSVVGTSAYNEQFF
CDR3nt: TGCAGCGTTGTGGGGACTAGCGCTTACAATGAGCAGTTCTTC
j_gene: TRBJ2-1
v_gene: TRBV29-1
abundance: -
d_gene: TRBD2

CDR3aa: CAISEASYEQYF
CDR3nt: TGTGCCATCAGTGAGGCTTCCTACGAGCAGTACTTC
j_gene: TRBJ2-7
v_gene: TRBV10-3
abundance: -
d_gene: -

CDR3aa: CASSEWASGSSYEQYF
CDR3nt: TGTGCCAGCAGTGAATGGGCAAGCGGGAGCTCCTACGAGCAGTACTTC
j_gene: TRBJ2-7
v_gene: TRBV6-1
abundance: -
d_gene: TRBD2

CDR3aa: CASSFPAGDRGYEQYF
CDR3nt: TGTGCCAGCAGCTTTCCCGCGGGTGACAGGGGCTACGAGCAGTACTTC
j_gene: TRBJ2-7
v_gene: TRBV7-9
abundance: -
d_gene: TRBD1

CDR3aa: CASTSDGSAYEQYF
CDR3nt: TGTGCCAGCACCTCGGACGGGAGCGCCTACGAGCAGTACTTC
j_gene: TRBJ2-7
v_gene: TRBV12-3/TRBV12-4
abundance: -
d_gene: -

CDR3aa: CASSGFGSGADTQYF
CDR3nt: TGTGCCAGCAGCGGTTTCGGGAGTGGGGCAGATACGCAGTATTTT
j_gene: TRBJ2-3
v_gene: TRBV25-1
abundance: -
d_gene: -

CDR3aa: CASSPPGGKSSGREYF
CDR3nt: TGTGCCAGCAGCCCCCCTGGTGGGAAGTCTAGCGGGAGGGAGTACTTC
j_gene: TRBJ2-7
v_gene: TRBV21-1
abundance: -
d_gene: -

CDR3aa: CSVEGLIEGYTF
CDR3nt: TGCAGCGTTGAAGGACTTATTGAGGGCTACACCTTC
j_gene: TRBJ1-2
v_gene: TRBV29-1
abundance: -
d_gene: -

CDR3aa: CASSLPLSGGELFF
CDR3nt: TGTGCCAGCAGCCTACCCCTTTCAGGCGGGGAGCTGTTTTTT
j_gene: TRBJ2-2
v_gene: TRBV27
abundance: -
d_gene: -

CDR3aa: CASSPRTSGSGNEQFF
CDR3nt: TGTGCCAGCAGTCCACGGACTAGCGGTTCTGGCAATGAGCAGTTCTTC
j_gene: TRBJ2-1
v_gene: TRBV27
abundance: -
d_gene: TRBD2

CDR3aa: CASSEVPGQVPYEQYF
CDR3nt: TGTGCCAGCAGTGAAGTTCCCGGGCAGGTTCCCTACGAGCAGTACTTC
j_gene: TRBJ2-7
v_gene: TRBV6-1
abundance: -
d_gene: -